This TCR beta chain derives from a study of blood T cell repertoires in COVID-19. Study as a whole: T cells, B-cell-depleted T cells, or PBMCs supplied cDNA or gDNA.

Original analysis: Counts of nucleated cells, estimated from reference gene primer amplification, were obtained. Assay used: immunoSEQ multiplex PCR; TCRdb lists only in-frame clones, some missing. V and J calls and clone size are copied from that table; D and trimming were computed from the DNA. Of about 240,000 clones detected, roughly 88% appear once; the ten largest clones hold approximately 13%. Germline CDR1 SGHDT, CDR2 YYEEEE. V gave up 0 bases and J gave up 4 bases, with 17 bases separating them. The CDR3 has 17 amino acids. The V and J genes are TRBV5-6 and TRBJ1-5; a weak D match, TRBD1 (5 bases). Sequenced sample: peripheral blood. The clonotype was recovered from a man aged 80 or over with acute or convalescent COVID-19. The CDR3 sequence is CASSLVRGRGENQPQHF. DNA of the CDR3: TGTGCCAGCAGCTTGGTGAGGGGACGGGGGGAAAATCAGCCCCAGCATTTT. Variable domain in full (rest from reference TRBV5-6 and TRBJ1-5): DAGVTQSPTHLIKTRGQQVTLRCSPKSGHDTVSWYQQALGQGPQFIFQYYEEEERQRGNFPDRFSGHQFPNYSSELNVNALLLGDSALYLCASSLVRGRGENQPQHFGDGTRLSIL.